Listed below are T cell receptor beta chains from one sample, sequenced in a study of Ad26.COV2.S vaccination and SARS-CoV-2 variants. Assay: immunoSEQ multiplex PCR; the TCRdb copy retains only in-frame clones and omits some. The table has hundreds of thousands of clones, 80% to 95% seen once. The sample was peripheral blood, taken in a trial of Ad26.COV2.S vaccine versus placebo. Receptors originate from a person between 18 and 65 years old who received the Ad26.COV2.S COVID-19 vaccine or a placebo. The CDR3 runs from the conserved cysteine through the conserved F or W. A D gene is named only where the DNA matches it firmly. The size field is filled for only some rows; it gives once, few, many or a size class.

J gene	D gene	V gene	clone size	CDR3 protein	CDR3 DNA
TRBJ1-3	NA	TRBV5-1	NA	CASSLRPQTGNTIYF	TGCGCCAGCAGCTTGCGGCCTCAGACTGGAAACACCATATATTTT
TRBJ2-2	NA	TRBV7-2	NA	CASSLLGTTGELFF	TGTGCCAGCAGCTTGCTTGGTACCACCGGGGAGCTGTTTTTT
TRBJ2-1	NA	TRBV6-4	NA	CASSDSTGEPNEQFF	TGTGCCAGCAGTGACTCGACGGGGGAACCCAATGAGCAGTTCTTC
TRBJ2-5	NA	TRBV9	NA	CASSVGGGVPAETQYF	TGTGCCAGCAGCGTAGGAGGGGGGGTCCCGGCGGAGACCCAGTACTTC
TRBJ1-1	TRBD1	TRBV10-1	NA	CASSGQGNTEAFF	TGCGCCAGCAGTGGACAGGGGAACACTGAAGCTTTCTTT
TRBJ1-6	TRBD1	TRBV5-6	NA	CASSLKTGRSPLHF	TGTGCCAGCAGCTTGAAGACAGGGAGATCACCCCTCCACTTT
TRBJ1-1	NA	TRBV5-1	NA	CASSSGSSNTEAFF	TGCGCCAGCAGCTCCGGGTCTTCGAACACTGAAGCTTTCTTT
TRBJ2-7	TRBD2	TRBV6-2/TRBV6-3	NA	CASSYSRGTRLLQQYF	TGTGCCAGCAGTTACTCGAGGGGGACTAGACTCCTCCAGCAGTACTTC
TRBJ1-1	NA	TRBV5-1	NA	CASRSESGEAFF	TGCGCCAGCAGGAGCGAGTCAGGTGAAGCTTTCTTT
TRBJ1-2	NA	TRBV2	NA	CASTRDYGYTF	TGTGCCAGCACCCGGGACTATGGCTACACCTTC
TRBJ2-1	NA	TRBV30	NA	CAWSDQSEQFF	TGTGCCTGGAGCGATCAATCTGAGCAGTTCTTC
TRBJ2-7	NA	TRBV27	NA	CASSFVARGSYEQYF	TGTGCCAGCAGTTTTGTGGCTCGTGGCTCCTACGAGCAGTACTTC
TRBJ2-3	NA	TRBV30	NA	CAWGIRATDTQYF	TGTGCCTGGGGAATTCGGGCCACAGATACGCAGTATTTT
TRBJ2-2	TRBD2	TRBV11-3	once	CASSHAGVGAGELFF	TGTGCCAGCAGCCACGCGGGAGTAGGTGCCGGGGAGCTGTTTTTT
TRBJ2-1	TRBD2	TRBV9	NA	CASSARLAGGPDRRNEQFF	TGTGCCAGCAGCGCCCGACTAGCGGGAGGGCCTGATCGACGGAATGAGCAGTTCTTC
TRBJ2-7	NA	TRBV3-1/TRBV3-2	NA	CASSQDYGGYEQYF	TGTGCCAGCAGCCAAGATTACGGCGGCTACGAGCAGTACTTC
TRBJ2-7	NA	TRBV30	NA	CAWRIPGAYEQYF	TGTGCCTGGAGGATACCCGGGGCATACGAGCAGTACTTC
TRBJ1-5	TRBD1	TRBV28	NA	CASRDRDRGYSNQPQHF	TGTGCCAGCAGAGACCGGGACAGGGGTTATAGCAATCAGCCCCAGCATTTT
TRBJ1-2	NA	TRBV18	NA	CASSPRDAHNYGYTF	TGTGCCAGCTCACCGCGGGACGCCCATAACTATGGCTACACCTTC
TRBJ2-5	TRBD2	TRBV3-1/TRBV3-2	NA	CASSQGTSGGGTQYF	TGTGCCAGCAGCCAAGGGACTAGCGGAGGGGGGACCCAGTACTTC
TRBJ2-1	TRBD2	TRBV6-6	NA	CASSSLAAYNEQFF	TGTGCCAGCAGTTCGCTAGCGGCGTACAATGAGCAGTTCTTC
TRBJ1-2	TRBD1	TRBV3-1/TRBV3-2	NA	CASSQPPGTANYGYTF	TGTGCCAGCAGCCAGCCCCCGGGGACAGCCAACTATGGCTACACCTTC
TRBJ2-3	NA	TRBV30	NA	CAWSPSTDTQYF	TGTGCCTGGAGCCCGAGCACAGATACGCAGTATTTT
TRBJ2-7	NA	TRBV6-1	once	CASSEIMTESSYEQYF	TGTGCCAGCAGTGAAATTATGACAGAGAGCTCCTACGAGCAGTACTTC
TRBJ2-3	TRBD2	TRBV30	NA	CAWGTSGVTDTQYF	TGTGCCTGGGGGACTAGCGGGGTCACAGATACGCAGTATTTT
TRBJ2-1	TRBD2	TRBV4-3	NA	CASSQTSGRGSYNEQFF	TGCGCCAGCAGCCAAACTAGCGGGAGGGGCTCCTACAATGAGCAGTTCTTC
TRBJ2-7	NA	TRBV20-1	NA	CSASSPAGDYEQYF	TGCAGTGCTAGTTCTCCCGCAGGTGACTACGAGCAGTACTTC
TRBJ1-2	NA	TRBV3-1/TRBV3-2	NA	CASSQKGSLYGYTF	TGTGCCAGCAGCCAGAAGGGCTCCCTCTATGGCTACACCTTC
TRBJ2-4	NA	TRBV4-2	NA	CASSQGTDLAKNIQYF	TGTGCCAGCAGCCAGGGGACGGACCTAGCCAAAAACATTCAGTACTTC
TRBJ2-1	TRBD2	TRBV4-1	NA	CASSQDVVGGREEFF	TGCGCCAGCAGCCAAGACGTCGTCGGCGGGAGGGAGGAGTTCTTC
TRBJ1-2	NA	TRBV7-8	NA	CASSPAVGGYTF	TGTGCCAGCAGCCCCGCGGTGGGGGGCTACACCTTC
TRBJ2-2	TRBD1	TRBV10-1	NA	CASSPVGPRGTGELFF	TGCGCCAGCTCTCCCGTGGGACCCAGGGGGACCGGGGAGCTGTTTTTT
TRBJ2-7	TRBD2	TRBV19	once	CASSKREFPYEQYF	TGTGCCAGTAGTAAGCGGGAGTTCCCCTACGAGCAGTACTTC
TRBJ2-2	NA	TRBV2	NA	CASSVETGELFF	TGTGCCAGCAGTGTAGAGACCGGGGAGCTGTTTTTT
TRBJ2-6	NA	TRBV4-3	NA	CASSQEGVSGANVLTF	TGCGCCAGCAGCCAAGAAGGGGTCTCTGGGGCCAACGTCCTGACTTTC
TRBJ2-1	TRBD2	TRBV7-9	NA	CASKDGGSSYNEQFF	TGTGCCAGCAAAGACGGCGGGAGCTCCTACAATGAGCAGTTCTTC
TRBJ2-3	NA	TRBV15	NA	CATSRVTSDTQYF	TGTGCCACCAGCAGAGTAACTAGCGATACGCAGTATTTT
TRBJ2-2	TRBD1	TRBV5-4	once	CASSPRPTGDSTGELFF	TGTGCCAGCAGCCCGAGGCCGACAGGGGACTCCACCGGGGAGCTGTTTTTT
TRBJ1-1	NA	TRBV6-5	NA	CASSRWVNTEAFF	TGTGCCAGCAGTAGATGGGTGAACACTGAAGCTTTCTTT
TRBJ2-2	NA	TRBV11-3	once	CASRQGYTGELFF	TGTGCCAGCAGACAGGGTTATACCGGGGAGCTGTTTTTT
TRBJ2-3	TRBD1	TRBV28	NA	CASSQQGEADTQYF	TGTGCCAGCAGCCAACAGGGGGAAGCAGATACGCAGTATTTT
TRBJ2-1	NA	TRBV6-5	NA	CASSPTGGSYNEQFF	TGTGCCAGCAGTCCGACAGGAGGCTCCTACAATGAGCAGTTCTTC
TRBJ2-5	TRBD1	TRBV5-6	NA	CASSSGGHQETQYF	TGTGCCAGTAGCTCAGGGGGCCACCAAGAGACCCAGTACTTC
TRBJ2-6	NA	TRBV5-1	NA	CASSTTNSGANVLTF	TGCGCCAGCAGCACCACTAACTCTGGGGCCAACGTCCTGACTTTC
TRBJ2-2	NA	TRBV3-1/TRBV3-2	NA	CASSQDFGGELFF	TGTGCCAGCAGCCAAGATTTCGGCGGGGAGCTGTTTTTT
TRBJ1-4	NA	TRBV7-8	NA	CASSLPAGNNEKLFF	TGTGCCAGCAGCTTACCGGCAGGGAATAATGAAAAACTGTTTTTT
TRBJ2-5	TRBD2	TRBV28	NA	CASSPFTSGPMAQYF	TGTGCCAGCAGCCCTTTCACTAGCGGGCCTATGGCCCAGTACTTC
TRBJ1-1	NA	TRBV14	NA	CASSHFGGGSFEAFF	TGTGCCAGCAGCCACTTCGGTGGAGGGTCGTTTGAAGCTTTCTTT
TRBJ2-2	NA	TRBV24-1	NA	CATSLTGTGELFF	TGTGCCACCAGTTTGACAGGCACCGGGGAGCTGTTTTTT
TRBJ2-3	TRBD2	TRBV15	NA	CATRNDLAGAGTDTQYF	TGTGCCACCAGGAATGACCTAGCGGGAGCGGGGACAGATACGCAGTATTTT
TRBJ2-6	TRBD2	TRBV5-4	NA	CASKTGLAGVAGANVLTF	TGTGCCAGCAAAACGGGACTAGCGGGAGTAGCGGGGGCCAACGTCCTGACTTTC
TRBJ1-2	NA	TRBV6-5	NA	CASSPATNYGYTF	TGTGCCAGCAGTCCAGCCACTAACTATGGCTACACCTTC